Below, 4 T cell receptor beta chains from the same sample are listed, as sequenced in a study of blood T cell repertoires in COVID-19. Assay used: immunoSEQ multiplex PCR; TCRdb lists only in-frame clones, some missing. The sample gives tens of thousands of clones, about 86% of which show up once; roughly 5.2% is in the top ten. Sequencing was done on a sample of peripheral blood. The source of these receptors is a human donor in a cohort sampled during active COVID-19.

The V gene is TRBV11-2, the J gene TRBJ1-2; D possibly corresponds to TRBD1 (5 bases). V was trimmed by 1 base and J by 4 bases, leaving 13 bases between them. The germline CDR1 and CDR2 sequences are SGHAT and FQNNGV. This CDR3 is built from 15 residues. CDR3 residues: CASSLGRGGGYGYTF. In DNA, the CDR3 is TGTGCCAGCAGCTTAGGACGCGGGGGAGGCTATGGCTACACCTTC.

The CDR3 region is CATSGEMNTEAFF. The CDR3 DNA reads TGTGCCACCTCGGGGGAAATGAACACTGAAGCTTTCTTT. This chain joins TRBV6-5 and TRBJ1-1; D might be TRBD1 (5 bases). The CDR3 spans 13 residues. The germline V gene has CDR1 MNHEY and CDR2 SVGAGI. The V end was cut by 10 bases, the J end by 0 bases, with 12 bases between.

The chain is built from TRBV2 and TRBJ1-4, with 9 nucleotides matching TRBD1. The CDR3 covers 18 residues. The J segment lost 0 bases and the V segment lost 5 bases, leaving 10 bases of the junction unmatched. Per the germline V gene, CDR1 is SNHLY and CDR2 is FYNNEI. The CDR3 DNA is TGTGCCAGCAGTTCCGGGACAGGGTTTCGCGCAACTAATGAAAAACTGTTTTTT. Protein: CASSSGTGFRATNEKLFF.

This chain joins TRBV2 and TRBJ2-3; 7 bases align to TRBD2. J was trimmed by 0 bases and V by 5 bases; bases with no gene match: 5. Looked up from germline, CDR1 is SNHLY and CDR2 is FYNNEI. The CDR3 runs to 15 residues. This chain's CDR3 is CASSLGGGSTDTQYF. DNA for the CDR3: TGTGCCAGCAGTCTTGGCGGGGGAAGCACAGATACGCAGTATTTT. Variable domain in full (rest from reference TRBV2 and TRBJ2-3): EPEVTQTPSHQVTQMGQEVILRCVPISNHLYFYWYRQILGQKVEFLVSFYNNEISEKSEIFDDQFSVERPDGSNFTLKIRSTKLEDSAMYFCASSLGGGSTDTQYFGPGTRLTVL.